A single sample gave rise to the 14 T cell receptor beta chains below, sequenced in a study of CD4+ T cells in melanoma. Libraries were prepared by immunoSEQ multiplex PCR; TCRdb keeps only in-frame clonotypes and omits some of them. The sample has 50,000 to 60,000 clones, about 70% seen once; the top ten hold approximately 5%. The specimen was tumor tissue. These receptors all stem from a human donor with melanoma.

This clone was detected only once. The CDR3 loop is CASSQETGTKNEQYF. The CDR3, as DNA: TGCGCCAGCAGCCAAGAGACAGGTACTAAAAACGAGCAGTACTTC. V gene TRBV4-3 combines with J gene TRBJ2-7, with D possibly being TRBD1 (6 bases). The germline V gene encodes CDR1 LGHNA and CDR2 YSLEER. This CDR3 has 15 amino acids. Trimming took 0 bases from V and 5 from J, leaving 14 bases between them.

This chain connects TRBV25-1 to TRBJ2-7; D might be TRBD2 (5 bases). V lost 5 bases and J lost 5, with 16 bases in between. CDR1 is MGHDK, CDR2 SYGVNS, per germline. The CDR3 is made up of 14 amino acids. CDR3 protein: CASSPNGAGHEQYF. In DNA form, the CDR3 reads TGTGCCAGCAGTCCCAACGGTGCGGGCCACGAGCAGTACTTC.

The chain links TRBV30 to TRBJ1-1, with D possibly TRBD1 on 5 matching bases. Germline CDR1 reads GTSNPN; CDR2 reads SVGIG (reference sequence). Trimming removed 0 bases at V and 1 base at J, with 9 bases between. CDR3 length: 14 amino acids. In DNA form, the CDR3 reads TGTGCCTGGAGTGTGGCAGGGCAGAACACTGAAGCTTTCTTT. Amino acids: CAWSVAGQNTEAFF.

CDR3 sequence reads: CASSPESGANVLTF. The CDR3 region has the DNA TGTGCCAGCTCACCGGAGTCTGGGGCCAACGTCCTGACTTTC. The chain carries TRBV18 and TRBJ2-6; the D is unclear. The germline V gene encodes CDR1 KGHSH and CDR2 LQKENI. This CDR3 has 14 amino acids. The V and J ends lost 3 bases and 1 base respectively, with 4 bases between them. Based on the CDR3 plus reference TRBV18 and TRBJ2-6, the full variable domain is NAGVMQNPRHLVRRRGQEARLRCSPMKGHSHVYWYRQLPEEGLKFMVYLQKENIIDESGMPKERFSAEFPKEGPSILRIQQVVRGDSAAYFCASSPESGANVLTFGAGSRLTVL.

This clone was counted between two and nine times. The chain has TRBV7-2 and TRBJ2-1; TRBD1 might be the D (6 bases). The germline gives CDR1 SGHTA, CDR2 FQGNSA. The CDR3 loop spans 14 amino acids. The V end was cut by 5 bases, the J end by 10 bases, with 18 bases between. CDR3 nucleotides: TGTGCCAGCAGCAGCAGAAACTCAGGGGTAGAGCAGTTCTTC. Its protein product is CASSSRNSGVEQFF. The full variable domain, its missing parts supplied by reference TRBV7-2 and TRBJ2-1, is GAGVSQSPSNKVTEKGKDVELRCDPISGHTALYWYRQSLGQGLEFLIYFQGNSAPDKSGLPSDRFSAERTGGSVSTLTIQRTQQEDSAVYLCASSSRNSGVEQFFGPGTRLTVL.

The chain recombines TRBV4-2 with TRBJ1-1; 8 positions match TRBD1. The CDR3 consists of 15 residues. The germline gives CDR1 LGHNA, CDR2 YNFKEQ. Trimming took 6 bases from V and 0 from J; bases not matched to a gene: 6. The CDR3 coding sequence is TGTGCCAGCAGGGACAGGGCCAGGTTGAACACTGAAGCTTTCTTT. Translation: CASRDRARLNTEAFF.

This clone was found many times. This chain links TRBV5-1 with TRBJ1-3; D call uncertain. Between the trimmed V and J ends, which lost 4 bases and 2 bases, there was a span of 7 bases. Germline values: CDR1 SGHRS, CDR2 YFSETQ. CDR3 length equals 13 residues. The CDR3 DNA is TGCGCCAGCAGCCCCCCGGCTGGAAACACCATATATTTT. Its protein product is CASSPPAGNTIYF.

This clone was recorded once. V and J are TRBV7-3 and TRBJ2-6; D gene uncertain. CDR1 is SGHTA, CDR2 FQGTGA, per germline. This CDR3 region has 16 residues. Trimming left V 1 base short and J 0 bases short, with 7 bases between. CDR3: CASSLNPGSGANVLTF. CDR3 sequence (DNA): TGTGCCAGCAGCTTAAACCCCGGCTCTGGGGCCAACGTCCTGACTTTC.

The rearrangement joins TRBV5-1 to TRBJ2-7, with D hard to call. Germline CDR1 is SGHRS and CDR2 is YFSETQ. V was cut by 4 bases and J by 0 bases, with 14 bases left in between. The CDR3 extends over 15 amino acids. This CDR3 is CASSVSALSSYEQYF. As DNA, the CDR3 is TGCGCCAGCAGCGTGTCAGCCCTGAGCTCCTACGAGCAGTACTTC.

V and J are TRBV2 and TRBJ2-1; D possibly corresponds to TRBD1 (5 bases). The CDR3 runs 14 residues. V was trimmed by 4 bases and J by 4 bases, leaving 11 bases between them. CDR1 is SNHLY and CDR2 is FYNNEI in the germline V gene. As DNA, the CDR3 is TGTGCCAGCAGTGTCGCGGCAGGGTACAATGAGCAGTTCTTC. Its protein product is CASSVAAGYNEQFF.

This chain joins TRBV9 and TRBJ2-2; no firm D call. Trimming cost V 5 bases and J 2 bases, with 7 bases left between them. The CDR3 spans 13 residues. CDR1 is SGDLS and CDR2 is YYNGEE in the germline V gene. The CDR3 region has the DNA TGTGCCAGCAGTTGGTACAACACCGGGGAGCTGTTTTTT. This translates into CASSWYNTGELFF.

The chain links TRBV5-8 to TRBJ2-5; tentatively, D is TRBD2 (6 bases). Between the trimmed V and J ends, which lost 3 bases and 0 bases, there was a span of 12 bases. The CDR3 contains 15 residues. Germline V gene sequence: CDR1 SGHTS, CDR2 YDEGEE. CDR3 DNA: TGTGCCAGCAGCTGGCCCGGGAGCTACCAAGAGACCCAGTACTTC. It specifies CASSWPGSYQETQYF.

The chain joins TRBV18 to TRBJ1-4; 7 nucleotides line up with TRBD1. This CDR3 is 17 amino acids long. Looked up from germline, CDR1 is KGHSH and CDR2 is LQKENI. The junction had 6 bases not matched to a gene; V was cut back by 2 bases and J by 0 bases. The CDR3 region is CASSPRQGGATNEKLFF. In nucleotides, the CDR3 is TGTGCCAGCTCACCAAGACAGGGAGGTGCAACTAATGAAAAACTGTTTTTT.

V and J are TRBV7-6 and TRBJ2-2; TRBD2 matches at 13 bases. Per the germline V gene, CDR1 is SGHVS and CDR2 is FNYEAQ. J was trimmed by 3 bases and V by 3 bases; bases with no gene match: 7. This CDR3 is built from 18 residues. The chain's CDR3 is CASSLLGLAGSYTGELFF. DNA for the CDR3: TGTGCCAGCAGCTTGCTGGGACTAGCGGGGAGCTACACCGGGGAGCTGTTTTTT.